These T cell receptor beta chains were read from a single sample in a study of cytomegalovirus exposure and HLA in healthy donors. This table comes from immunoSEQ multiplex PCR, and its TCRdb copy is limited to in-frame clones, with some not included. This table has around 150,000 clones, 75% to 90% appearing once. Sample: PBMCs. The origin of the receptors is a man younger than 40 in good health and CMV-seronegative. Both conserved end residues are part of each CDR3. A D gene is named only where the DNA matches it firmly. The size field is filled for only some rows; it gives once, few, many or a size class.

V gene	J gene	D gene	clone size	CDR3 protein	CDR3 DNA
TRBV27	TRBJ2-7	.	.	CASSLSSGSYEQYF	TGTGCCAGCAGTTTATCGTCGGGGTCCTACGAGCAGTACTTC
TRBV30	TRBJ1-3	.	.	CAWTGRNTIYF	TGTGCCTGGACAGGGCGAAACACCATATATTTT
TRBV6-6	TRBJ1-1	.	.	CASTDSQDEAFF	TGTGCCAGCACGGACAGCCAAGATGAAGCTTTCTTT
TRBV11-2	TRBJ1-1	TRBD1	.	CASTKKRNRARGPETEAFF	TGTGCCAGCACCAAAAAACGCAACCGGGCCAGGGGGCCGGAGACTGAAGCTTTCTTT
TRBV5-4	TRBJ1-2	TRBD1	.	CASSTSDRGYGYTF	TGTGCCAGCAGCACTTCCGACAGGGGTTATGGCTACACCTTC
TRBV4-1	TRBJ2-7	.	.	CASSQGQLYEQYF	TGCGCCAGCAGCCAAGGACAGCTCTACGAGCAGTACTTC
TRBV6-5	TRBJ2-7	TRBD1	.	CASSRDSNSYEQYF	TGTGCCAGCAGTCGGGACAGCAATTCCTACGAGCAGTACTTC
TRBV9	TRBJ2-3	TRBD2	.	CASSVGEAGATDTQYF	TGTGCCAGCAGCGTAGGAGAAGCGGGGGCCACAGATACGCAGTATTTT
TRBV27	TRBJ1-1	.	.	CASSSVRDTEAFF	TGTGCCAGCAGTTCCGTCCGGGACACTGAAGCTTTCTTT
TRBV5-1	TRBJ1-4	.	.	CASSLPGRPGEKLFF	TGCGCCAGCAGCCTCCCGGGGAGGCCAGGGGAAAAACTGTTTTTT
TRBV9	TRBJ1-4	.	.	CASSPGEKLFF	TGTGCCAGCAGCCCAGGCGAAAAACTGTTTTTT
TRBV27	TRBJ1-1	.	.	CASRTHSVVNTEAFF	TGTGCCAGCAGAACCCATTCGGTCGTGAACACTGAAGCTTTCTTT
TRBV9	TRBJ2-3	.	.	CASSPGGGPDTQYF	TGTGCCAGCAGCCCTGGGGGGGGCCCAGATACGCAGTATTTT
TRBV6-6	TRBJ1-5	.	.	CASSPSYQPQHF	TGTGCCAGCAGCCCCTCGTATCAGCCCCAGCATTTT
TRBV19	TRBJ2-2	TRBD1	few	CASSIRGDRSTGELFF	TGTGCCAGTAGTATAAGGGGGGACAGGTCGACCGGGGAGCTGTTTTTT
TRBV9	TRBJ2-5	TRBD1	.	CASGTVQETQYF	TGTGCCAGCGGGACAGTTCAAGAGACCCAGTACTTC
TRBV28	TRBJ1-3	.	.	CASSLGRVTGNTIYF	TGTGCCAGCAGTTTAGGGAGGGTAACTGGAAACACCATATATTTT
TRBV30	TRBJ1-2	.	few	CAWSVRGGDGYTF	TGTGCCTGGAGTGTACGAGGGGGGGATGGCTACACCTTC
TRBV15	TRBJ2-7	TRBD1	.	CATSRDRSGTGTYEQYF	TGTGCCACCAGCAGAGATCGTTCCGGGACAGGGACCTACGAGCAGTACTTC
TRBV18	TRBJ2-2	.	.	CASSPPQGTGELFF	TGTGCCAGCTCACCACCACAGGGCACCGGGGAGCTGTTTTTT
TRBV28	TRBJ1-2	.	.	CASSAVNSGDYTF	TGTGCCAGCAGCGCCGTGAACAGCGGGGACTACACCTTC
TRBV30	TRBJ2-2	.	.	CAWIPPRQAGELFF	TGTGCCTGGATCCCTCCCCGACAGGCCGGGGAGCTGTTTTTT
TRBV7-2	TRBJ2-7	TRBD1	.	CASSRTDRGYEQYF	TGTGCCAGCAGTCGCACGGACAGGGGGTACGAGCAGTACTTC